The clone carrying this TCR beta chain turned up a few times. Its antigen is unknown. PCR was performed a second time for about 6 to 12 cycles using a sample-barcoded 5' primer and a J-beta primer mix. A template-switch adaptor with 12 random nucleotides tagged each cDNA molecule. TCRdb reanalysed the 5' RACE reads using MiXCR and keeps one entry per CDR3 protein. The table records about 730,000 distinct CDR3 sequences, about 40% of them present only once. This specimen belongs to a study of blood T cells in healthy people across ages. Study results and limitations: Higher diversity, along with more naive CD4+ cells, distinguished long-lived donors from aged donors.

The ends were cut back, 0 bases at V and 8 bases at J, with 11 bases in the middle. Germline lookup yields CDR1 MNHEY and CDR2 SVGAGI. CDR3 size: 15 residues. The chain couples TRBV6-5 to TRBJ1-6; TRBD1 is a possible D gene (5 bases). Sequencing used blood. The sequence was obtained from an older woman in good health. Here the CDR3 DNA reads TGTGCCAGCAGTTACTCCGGGACGGACCATTCACCCCTCCACTTT. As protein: CASSYSGTDHSPLHF.